The 8 T cell receptor beta chains below all came from one sample that was sequenced in a study of kidney transplant recipient with SARS-CoV-2 infection. A single record per CDR3 protein comes from TCRdb applying MiXCR to the reads. This table has under 250,000 distinct CDR3 sequences, more than 25% appearing once. Source: a blood sample, taken at baseline and between days 110 and 120 from a kidney transplant recipient. All receptors come from a male patient aged 25-45 years who had COVID-19 and was a kidney transplant recipient. Some T cells may be transferred from the graft donor.

Many counts were recorded for this clonotype. The gene calls are TRBV25-1 and TRBJ2-5; the D gene is possibly TRBD1 (5 bases). CDR3 size: 17 residues. Trimming took off 1 base at V and 4 bases at J, with 19 bases between the two ends. CDR1 is MGHDK, CDR2 SYGVNS, per germline. The CDR3 protein is CASSELGAGPKVETQYF. The DNA for the CDR3 is TGTGCCAGCAGTGAATTGGGCGCAGGGCCTAAAGTAGAGACCCAGTACTTC.

J is TRBJ1-5 and V is TRBV21-1. TRBV21-1 is marked as a pseudogene. This CDR3 region has 12 residues. CDR3 nucleotide sequence: TGTGCCAGCGGGGGAGGGGATCAGCCCCAACATTTT. Its translation: CASGGGDQPQHF.

Ten or more counts support this clonotype. The J gene is TRBJ1-2, the V gene TRBV7-9; 8 nucleotides line up with TRBD1. Per the germline V gene, CDR1 is SEHNR and CDR2 is FQNEAQ (reference sequence). The junction had 5 bases not matched to a gene; V was cut back by 1 base and J by 7 bases. The CDR3 spans 14 residues. The CDR3 loop is CASSLDQGARGYTF. In nucleotides, the CDR3 is TGTGCCAGCAGCTTAGATCAGGGGGCGCGTGGCTACACCTTC.

This CDR3 is CASSYEWGLAYNEQFF. The CDR3 nucleotides are TGTGCCAGCAGCTATGAGTGGGGACTGGCCTACAATGAGCAGTTCTTC. This rearrangement joins TRBV6-5 to TRBJ2-1; possible D gene TRBD2, 6 bases. The CDR3 length is 16 residues. CDR1 is MNHEY, CDR2 SVGAGI, per germline. V lost 6 bases to trimming and J lost 2 bases, with 17 bases between them.

In the case of this clonotype: A much bigger clone sits one base away, suggesting this may be a read error. This chain links TRBV5-6 with TRBJ1-5; D remains ambiguous. CDR1 is SGHDT and CDR2 is YYEEEE in the germline V gene. The CDR3 runs to 14 residues. As DNA, the CDR3 is TGTGCCAGCAGCTTGATTTATAGCAATCAGACCCAGCATTTT. Translation: CASSLIYSNQTQHF.

The chain joins TRBV9 to TRBJ1-2; D is ambiguous. There are 12 residues in the CDR3. Trimming took 3 bases from V and 0 from J, leaving 3 bases between them. CDR1 and CDR2 (germline): SGDLS, YYNGEE. The CDR3 DNA sequence: TGTGCCAGCAGCGCGGCTAACTATGGCTACACCTTC. Encoded protein: CASSAANYGYTF.

As regards this clonotype: A much larger clone differs by one base, so this may be a read error. The V and J genes are TRBV11-2 and TRBJ2-7; D may be TRBD2 (6 bases). Germline CDR1 reads SGHAT; CDR2 reads FQNNGV. This CDR3 spans 17 amino acids. In DNA, the CDR3 is TGTGCCGGCAGCGGATTGGGGGGAGCGGAAATCTCCTACGAGCAGTACGTC. Translation: CAGSGLGGAEISYEQYV.

The chain uses TRBV28 and TRBJ2-1; perhaps TRBD2 as D (6 bases). The V gene's germline CDR1 is MDHEN and CDR2 SYDVKM. Between the trimmed V and J ends, which lost 5 bases and 2 bases, there was a span of 19 bases. This CDR3 spans 17 amino acids. The DNA of the CDR3 is TGTGCCAGCAGTGAGTTATTGGAGGGAGGACCCTACAATGAGCAGTTCTTC. It is translated as CASSELLEGGPYNEQFF.